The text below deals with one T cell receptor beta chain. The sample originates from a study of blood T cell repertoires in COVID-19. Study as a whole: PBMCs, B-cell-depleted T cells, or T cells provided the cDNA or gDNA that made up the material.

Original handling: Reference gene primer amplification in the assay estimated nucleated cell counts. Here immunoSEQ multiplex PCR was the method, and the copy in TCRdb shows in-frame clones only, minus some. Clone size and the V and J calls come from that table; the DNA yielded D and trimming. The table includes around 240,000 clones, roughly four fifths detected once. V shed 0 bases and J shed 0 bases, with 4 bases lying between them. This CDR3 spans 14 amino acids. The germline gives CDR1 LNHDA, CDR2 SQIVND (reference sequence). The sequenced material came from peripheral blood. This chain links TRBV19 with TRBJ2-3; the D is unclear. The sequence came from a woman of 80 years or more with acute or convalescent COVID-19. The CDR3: CASSIDPSTDTQYF. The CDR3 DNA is TGTGCCAGTAGTATAGATCCTAGCACAGATACGCAGTATTTT.